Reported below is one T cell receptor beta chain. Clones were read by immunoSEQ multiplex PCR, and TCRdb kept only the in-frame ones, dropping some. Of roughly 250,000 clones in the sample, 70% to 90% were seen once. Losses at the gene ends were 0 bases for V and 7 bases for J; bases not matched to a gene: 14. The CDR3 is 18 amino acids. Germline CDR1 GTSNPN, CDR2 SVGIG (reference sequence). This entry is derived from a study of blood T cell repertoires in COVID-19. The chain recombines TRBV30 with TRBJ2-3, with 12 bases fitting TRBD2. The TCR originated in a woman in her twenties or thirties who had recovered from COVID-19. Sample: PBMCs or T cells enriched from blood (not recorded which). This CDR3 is CAWSVFTSGGPRGYTQYF. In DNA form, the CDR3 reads TGTGCCTGGAGTGTATTTACTAGCGGGGGGCCACGGGGGTATACGCAGTATTTT.